This TCR beta chain was sequenced during a study of monozygotic twins with inflammatory bowel disease. Germline assignment: CDR1 SGHRS and CDR2 YFSETQ. The CDR3 sequence is 14 residues long. Whole-study results and caveats: Patients with IBD had less TCRbeta diversity (inverse Simpson) than their healthy co-twins. IBD patients exhibited fewer clonotypes shared with other individuals than healthy twins, particularly with disease activity.

For every TCR library, around 3,700 ng of total RNA was used. TCRdb reprocessed the 5' RACE reads and keeps a single row for each CDR3 protein, giving no DNA. The table counts some 200,000 distinct CDR3 sequences; 7.7% lies in the top ten. Blood samples, whole and unsorted for T cells, yielded the isolated total RNA. As to this clonotype: As yet, its antigen is unknown.

The source of this sequence is a human donor with ulcerative colitis or Crohn's disease, or a healthy co-twin of an affected twin (not recorded which). Sequencing was carried out using blood. The chain uses TRBV5-1 and TRBJ1-1. CDR3 sequence: CASTLEGVNTEAFF. Variable domain in full (rest from reference TRBV5-1 and TRBJ1-1): KAGVTQTPRYLIKTRGQQVTLSCSPISGHRSVSWYQQTPGQGLQFLFEYFSETQRNKGNFPGRFSGRQFSNSRSEMNVSTLELGDSALYLCASTLEGVNTEAFFGQGTRLTVV.